A single sample gave rise to the 21 T cell receptor beta chains below, sequenced in a study of graft-versus-host responses after intestinal transplantation (dated by TCRdb to 2020 to 2022). In light of the paper, this sample's time point label describes: cells obtained before transplantation from donor or recipient. Antigens of these TCRs are unknown. The library relied on the immunoSEQ multiplex PCR assay. Here the immuneACCESS table is served through TCRdb, limited to in-frame sequences with V and J called. Missing clones are a known gap in these copies; in checked studies unresolved V genes cover under half, and the rest lacks a known reason. The sample table lists roughly 120,000 clones, around nine tenths of them with a count of one. 0.2% to 0.25% of the sample is taken by the ten largest. The source was unstimulated CD4+ T cells sorted from spleen or lymph node cells, collected before transplant. These receptors came from a human donor who was the organ donor for an intestinal transplant.

This chain connects TRBV28 to TRBJ2-7; D not resolved. This CDR3 is 15 amino acids long. CDR1 and CDR2 from the germline V gene are MDHEN and SYDVKM. V lost 5 bases and J 0 bases, leaving 14 bases between the germline ends. Here the CDR3 reads CASSTLALSSYEQYF. The CDR3 DNA reads as TGTGCCAGCAGTACATTAGCCCTGAGCTCCTACGAGCAGTACTTC.

The chain employs TRBV19 and TRBJ1-2, with 9 bases fitting TRBD1. This CDR3 contains 14 residues. The V and J ends lost 6 bases and 2 bases, in that order; junction bases with no gene match: 4. Germline V gives CDR1 LNHDA, CDR2 SQIVND (reference sequence). DNA for the CDR3: TGTGCCAGTAGGACCGGGACAGGGAACTATGGCTACACCTTC. It yields the protein CASRTGTGNYGYTF.

The V gene is TRBV20-1, the J gene TRBJ2-1, with no clear D. Trimming took off 5 bases at V and 14 bases at J, with 13 bases between the two ends. The germline V gene has CDR1 DFQATT and CDR2 SNEGSKA (reference sequence). The CDR3 runs 10 residues. The CDR3 loop reads CSAGQVREFF. The DNA of the CDR3 is TGCAGTGCTGGCCAAGTTAGGGAGTTCTTC.

This clone was detected only once. J is TRBJ1-1 and V is TRBV10-3; a weak D match, TRBD1 (6 bases). This CDR3 is 14 amino acids long. CDR1 ENHRY and CDR2 SYGVKD come from the germline V gene. V lost 4 bases, J lost 4 bases, and 13 bases lay in between. The CDR3 is CAISVGGRSTEAFF. The DNA for the CDR3 is TGTGCCATCAGTGTGGGGGGCAGGAGCACTGAAGCTTTCTTT.

The gene calls are TRBV5-1 and TRBJ2-3, with 9 bases lining up with TRBD1. Per the germline V gene, CDR1 is SGHRS and CDR2 is YFSETQ. This CDR3 comprises 15 residues. Trimming at V came to 2 bases and at J to 0 bases, leaving 1 base not matched to a gene. The CDR3 loop reads CASSLQGASTDTQYF. In nucleotides, the CDR3 is TGCGCCAGCAGCTTACAGGGGGCTAGCACAGATACGCAGTATTTT.

The chain links TRBV29-1 to TRBJ2-1, with unresolved D. V shed 4 bases and J shed 0 bases, with 10 bases lying between them. The germline V gene encodes CDR1 SQVTM and CDR2 ANQGSEA. The CDR3 contains 14 residues. For the CDR3, the DNA is TGCAGCGTTGTGTCGGCAAGCTCCTACAATGAGCAGTTCTTC. Its protein product is CSVVSASSYNEQFF.

The chain recombines TRBV7-2 with TRBJ2-7; 9 bases are shared with TRBD1. Losses at the gene ends were 8 bases for V and 2 bases for J; bases not matched to a gene: 10. The CDR3 runs to 15 residues. Germline V lookup: CDR1 SGHTA, CDR2 FQGNSA. The CDR3 DNA follows: TGTGCCAGCGGTCAACGGACAGGGGTCACCTACGAGCAGTACTTC. Translating gives CASGQRTGVTYEQYF.

The genes are TRBV28 and TRBJ1-1, with TRBD1 matching over 8 bases. Germline CDR1 reads MDHEN; CDR2 reads SYDVKM. J was trimmed by 3 bases and V by 6 bases; bases with no gene match: 3. The CDR3 has 13 amino acids. As DNA, the CDR3 is TGTGCCAGCAGAGAACAGGGGGACACTGAAGCTTTCTTT. Protein sequence: CASREQGDTEAFF.

This chain connects TRBV6-5 to TRBJ1-2; 10 bases match TRBD1. The V gene end was trimmed by 7 bases and the J gene end by 8 bases; junction bases not matched to a gene: 10. Per the germline V gene, CDR1 is MNHEY and CDR2 is SVGAGI. This CDR3 spans 14 amino acids. As DNA, the CDR3 is TGTGCCAGCACCATATGGGGGGACAGGGGAGGCTACACCTTC. Its protein product is CASTIWGDRGGYTF.

This rearrangement joins TRBV5-1 to TRBJ2-7; 9 bases map to TRBD1. Germline CDR1 reads SGHRS; CDR2 reads YFSETQ. The CDR3 consists of 14 residues. The junction had 5 bases not matched to a gene; V was cut back by 3 bases and J by 4 bases. Written as DNA, the CDR3 is TGCGCCAGCAGCTCCGGGACAGGGATGTACGAGCAGTACTTC. As protein: CASSSGTGMYEQYF. The full variable domain, with the rest looked up from reference TRBV5-1 and TRBJ2-7, is KAGVTQTPRYLIKTRGQQVTLSCSPISGHRSVSWYQQTPGQGLQFLFEYFSETQRNKGNFPGRFSGRQFSNSRSEMNVSTLELGDSALYLCASSSGTGMYEQYFGPGTRLTVT.

This rearrangement joins TRBV6-5 to TRBJ2-7, with D perhaps matching TRBD2 (6 bases). This CDR3 spans 14 amino acids. Germline V CDR1 and CDR2: MNHEY, SVGAGI. Deletions cut 6 bases from V and 5 bases from J, with 17 bases between. The CDR3 DNA reads TGTGCCAGCAGCCTGGAGGGGTGGTCCGACGAGCAGTACTTC. Translating it yields CASSLEGWSDEQYF.

The J gene is TRBJ2-7, the V gene TRBV6-5; D uncertain. Trimming took off 3 bases at V and 6 bases at J, with 9 bases between the two ends. Germline CDR1 reads MNHEY; CDR2 reads SVGAGI. The CDR3 totals 12 residues. This chain's CDR3 is CASSYLRTEQYF. DNA for the CDR3: TGTGCCAGCAGTTATTTAAGAACCGAGCAGTACTTC.

The genes are TRBV11-2 and TRBJ2-7; a weak D match, TRBD2 (5 bases). Looked up from germline, CDR1 is SGHAT and CDR2 is FQNNGV. The CDR3 is made up of 17 amino acids. Trimming stripped 5 bases from V and 0 bases from J, with 20 bases between. CDR3 protein: CASSRRQTHFSSYEQYF. The CDR3 region has the DNA TGTGCCAGCAGCCGGAGGCAGACTCACTTTTCCTCCTACGAGCAGTACTTC.

The rearrangement joins TRBV6-5 to TRBJ2-5, with 8 bases fitting TRBD2. Germline-derived CDR1 and CDR2 are MNHEY and SVGAGI. V was clipped by 5 bases and J by 2 bases; unmatched bases: 4. This CDR3 is built from 14 residues. The CDR3 spells CASSHTSGQETQYF. The CDR3 nucleotides are TGTGCCAGCAGTCACACTAGCGGACAAGAGACCCAGTACTTC.

The chain carries TRBV11-3 and TRBJ2-7, with 10 positions matching TRBD2. The CDR3 is made up of 15 amino acids. Germline lookup yields CDR1 SGHNT and CDR2 YENEEA. Trimming removed 1 base from V and 2 bases from J; junction bases left unmatched: 2. The CDR3 sequence: CASSLGTSGPYEQYF. The CDR3 DNA reads as TGTGCCAGCAGCTTAGGGACTAGCGGTCCCTACGAGCAGTACTTC.

This clone turned up a few times. The chain recombines TRBV20-1 with TRBJ2-5, with D perhaps matching TRBD1 (5 bases). The germline V and J ends were trimmed by 3 bases and 3 bases, with 5 bases remaining between them. CDR1 DFQATT and CDR2 SNEGSKA come from the germline V gene (reference sequence). The CDR3 is made up of 11 amino acids. The CDR3 nucleotides are TGCAGTGCTAGCAGGGAAGAGACCCAGTACTTC. It translates to CSASREETQYF.

The rearrangement links TRBV2 to TRBJ2-2; TRBD2 agrees at 9 bases. The CDR3 is made up of 18 amino acids. Per the germline V gene, CDR1 is SNHLY and CDR2 is FYNNEI. V lost 6 bases and J lost 6; bases outside the gene matches: 17. DNA for the CDR3: TGTGCCAGCAGCCTGCCCCTGGGCGGGAGGGTAGGGGCCGGGGAGCTGTTTTTT. Translated: CASSLPLGGRVGAGELFF.

The chain links TRBV5-1 to TRBJ2-2; TRBD2 matches at 10 bases. Germline CDR1 is SGHRS and CDR2 is YFSETQ. This CDR3 spans 16 amino acids. The V gene end was trimmed by 2 bases and the J gene end by 4 bases; junction bases not matched to a gene: 5. CDR3 protein: CASSFRTSGGTGELFF. CDR3 nucleotide sequence: TGCGCCAGCAGCTTCCGGACTAGCGGAGGCACCGGGGAGCTGTTTTTT.

The chain has TRBV5-1 and TRBJ2-5; maybe TRBD1 (6 bases). Trimming took 0 bases from V and 5 from J, leaving 11 bases between them. This CDR3 is 14 amino acids long. The germline V gene encodes CDR1 SGHRS and CDR2 YFSETQ. CDR3 bases: TGCGCCAGCAGCTTGGTAGGGGGTGGCGAGACCCAGTACTTC. Translated, it gives CASSLVGGGETQYF.

The chain uses TRBV18 and TRBJ1-3, with 11 bases identical to TRBD1. There are 16 residues in the CDR3. CDR1 and CDR2 (germline): KGHSH, LQKENI. Losses at the gene ends were 3 bases for V and 2 bases for J; bases not matched to a gene: 3. The CDR3 loop reads CASSPGTGGAGNTIYF. CDR3 coding DNA: TGTGCCAGCTCACCCGGGACAGGGGGTGCTGGAAACACCATATATTTT.

The V gene is TRBV4-2, the J gene TRBJ2-7, with 14 bases aligning to TRBD2. The junction had 3 bases not matched to a gene; V was cut back by 5 bases and J by 3 bases. Germline CDR1 LGHNA, CDR2 YNFKEQ. The CDR3 has 15 amino acids. In DNA form, the CDR3 reads TGTGCCAGCAGCGAGACTAGCGGGAGGGGCTACGAGCAGTACTTC. As protein: CASSETSGRGYEQYF.